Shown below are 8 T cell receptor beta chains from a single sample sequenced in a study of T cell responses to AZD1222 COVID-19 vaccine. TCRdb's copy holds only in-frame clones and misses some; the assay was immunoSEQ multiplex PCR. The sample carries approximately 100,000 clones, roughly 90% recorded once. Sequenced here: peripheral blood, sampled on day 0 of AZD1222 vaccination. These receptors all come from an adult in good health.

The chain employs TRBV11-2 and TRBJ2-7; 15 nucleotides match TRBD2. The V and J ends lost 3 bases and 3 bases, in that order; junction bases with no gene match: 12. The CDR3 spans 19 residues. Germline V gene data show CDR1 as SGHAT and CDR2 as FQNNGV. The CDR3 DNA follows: TGTGCCAGCAGCTTTTCCGGAGGACTAGCGGGAGGGCCATTCTACGAGCAGTACTTC. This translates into CASSFSGGLAGGPFYEQYF.

The CDR3 coding sequence is TGTGCCAGCAGTTACCCCCAGGGGGCTAACACTGAAGCTTTCTTT. Translating it yields CASSYPQGANTEAFF. This chain uses TRBV6-2 or TRBV6-3 with TRBJ1-1; 8 nucleotides align to TRBD1. The CDR3 spans 15 residues. CDR1 MNHEY and CDR2 SVGEGT come from the germline V gene. The V and J ends lost 2 bases and 2 bases, in that order; junction bases with no gene match: 4.

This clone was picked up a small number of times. The CDR3 loop reads CATRDPGGRNTEAFF. The DNA for the CDR3 is TGTGCCACGCGAGACCCGGGGGGTAGGAACACTGAAGCTTTCTTT. The chain couples TRBV19 to TRBJ1-1; D perhaps matches TRBD1 (5 bases). Germline CDR1 is LNHDA and CDR2 is SQIVND (reference sequence). This CDR3 comprises 15 residues. V dropped 10 bases and J dropped 1 base, with 19 bases sitting between them.

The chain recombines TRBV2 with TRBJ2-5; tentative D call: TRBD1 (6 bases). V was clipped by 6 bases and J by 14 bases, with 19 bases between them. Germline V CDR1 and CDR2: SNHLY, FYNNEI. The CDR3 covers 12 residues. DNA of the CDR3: TGTGCCAGCAGCCCTATGGACAGTGAAAATTACTTC. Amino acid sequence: CASSPMDSENYF.

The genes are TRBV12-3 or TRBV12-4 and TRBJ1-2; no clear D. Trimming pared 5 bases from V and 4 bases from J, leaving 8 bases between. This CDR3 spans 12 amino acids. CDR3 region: CASSPLAYGYTF. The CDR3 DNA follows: TGTGCCAGCAGTCCCCTGGCCTATGGCTACACCTTC.

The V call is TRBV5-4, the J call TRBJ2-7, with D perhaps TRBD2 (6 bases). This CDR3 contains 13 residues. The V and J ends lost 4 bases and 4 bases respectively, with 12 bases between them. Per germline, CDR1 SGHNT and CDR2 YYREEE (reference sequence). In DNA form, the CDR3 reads TGTGCCAGCAGCCCGACCCGGGGGTACGAGCAGTACTTC. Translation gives CASSPTRGYEQYF.

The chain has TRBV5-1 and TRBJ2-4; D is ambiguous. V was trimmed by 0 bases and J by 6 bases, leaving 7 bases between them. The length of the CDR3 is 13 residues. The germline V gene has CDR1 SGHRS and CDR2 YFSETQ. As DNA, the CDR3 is TGCGCCAGCAGCTTGGACTGGGGAAACATTCAGTACTTC. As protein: CASSLDWGNIQYF.

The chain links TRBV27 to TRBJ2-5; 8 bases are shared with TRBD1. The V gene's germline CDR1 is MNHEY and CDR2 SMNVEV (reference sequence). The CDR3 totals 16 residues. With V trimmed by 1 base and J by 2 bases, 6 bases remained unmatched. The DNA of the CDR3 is TGTGCCAGCAGTTTATTGGGGACAGGCAGTCAAGAGACCCAGTACTTC. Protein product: CASSLLGTGSQETQYF.